This T cell receptor (beta chain) was identified during a study of tumor and adjacent non-tumor tissue in lung cancer. Study-level information: On average, productive TCRbeta reads reached some 4.4 million per sample.

As concerns this clonotype: The CDR3 end shows no conserved phenylalanine or tryptophan, and so a read error is likely.

The length of the CDR3 is 18 residues. The V gene's germline CDR1 is KGHDR and CDR2 SFDVKD. The template was RNA from unsorted bulk tissue. Newly diagnosed lung cancer patients had thoracic surgery in China, August–November 2014, without prior chemotherapy. TCRbeta libraries were built with three rounds of nested PCR, modified from ARM-PCR. TCRdb ran MiXCR on the multiplex PCR reads and lists one entry per CDR3 protein. The sample carries 65,000 to 90,000 distinct CDR3 sequences, around 65% recorded once. The receptor was derived from a woman between 70 and 85 years old with non-small cell lung cancer. This chain uses TRBV24-1 with TRBJ2-1, with 10 nucleotides matching TRBD2. Sequencing was done on a sample of lung tumor tissue. DNA of the CDR3: TGTGTCACCAGTGACCCTGTCTATAGCGGGAGGCCCTACAATGAGCAGTTCTCC. Protein sequence: CVTSDPVYSGRPYNEQFS.